A few counts support the clone carrying this TCR beta chain. Trimming cost V 4 bases and J 0 bases; bases outside gene matches: 3. In germline, CDR1 is SQVTM, CDR2 ANQGSEA. The CDR3 length is 13 residues. Random hexamers were used to reverse transcribe about 0.45 to 1 ug of RNA. One entry per CDR3 protein, called by TCRdb with MiXCR from the immunoSEQ multiplex PCR reads. The table records 240,000 or so distinct CDR3 sequences, almost 97% of them present only once. The data derive from a study of CD8 T cells in Susac syndrome. Input material: CD4+ T cells from PBMCs. The receptor was isolated from a human donor with Susac syndrome. This sequence joins TRBV29-1 and TRBJ2-7; TRBD1 agrees at 7 bases. The CDR3, as DNA: TGCAGCGTTGGTCAGGGGGTCTCCTACGAGCAGTACTTC. Encoded protein: CSVGQGVSYEQYF.